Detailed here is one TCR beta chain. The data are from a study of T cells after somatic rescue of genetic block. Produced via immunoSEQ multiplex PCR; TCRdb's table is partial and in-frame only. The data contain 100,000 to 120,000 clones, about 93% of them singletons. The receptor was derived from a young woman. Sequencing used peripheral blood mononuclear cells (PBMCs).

The CDR3 region has the DNA TGTGCCAGCAGCTTCGGACTAGCGCGCTCCTACGAGCAGTACTTC. Its protein is CASSFGLARSYEQYF. V gene TRBV7-2 combines with J gene TRBJ2-7; TRBD2 aligns across 9 bases. The length of the CDR3 is 15 residues. Germline trimming cut 3 bases from V and 0 bases from J; bases unmatched to any gene: 3. CDR1 SGHTA and CDR2 FQGNSA come from the germline V gene.